This T cell receptor beta chain was observed in a study of shared clonotypes between healthy human individuals. Study-level points and caveats: Large sequencing depth failed to make sorted-subset sequencing complete, rarefaction showed. Several donors showed sharing of approximately 5% of naive CD4 clonotypes.

The CDR3 consists of 15 residues. CDR1 and CDR2 (germline): MGHDK, SYGVNS. V gave up 5 bases and J gave up 2 bases; unmatched junction bases: 3. Genomic DNA belonging to each subset was distributed in equal measure over several immunoSEQ plates. This table comes from immunoSEQ multiplex PCR, and its TCRdb copy is limited to in-frame clones, with some not included. This sample has approximately 350,000 clones; 95% to 97% occur once, and the top ten carry approximately 0.32%. As regards this clone: Its antigen is still unknown.

Every contributor of samples was a Caucasian grown-up residing in Nashville, Tennessee. Sequenced input: memory CD8+ T cells sorted from blood. This sample's subset: CD45RO+ cells pooled with CCR7-negative TemRA cells. The sequence was collected from a man younger than 45 in good health. V usage is TRBV25-1 and J usage is TRBJ2-1; 10 nucleotides agree with TRBD2. The CDR3 nucleotides are TGTGCCAGCAGTCAAACTAGCGGGGCCTACAATGAGCAGTTCTTC. Protein product: CASSQTSGAYNEQFF. Variable domain in full (rest from reference TRBV25-1 and TRBJ2-1): EADIYQTPRYLVIGTGKKITLECSQTMGHDKMYWYQQDPGMELHLIHYSYGVNSTEKGDLSSESTVSRIRTEHFPLTLESARPSHTSQYLCASSQTSGAYNEQFFGPGTRLTVL.